The text below deals with one TCR beta chain. V lost 1 base to trimming and J lost 7 bases, with 13 bases between them. Germline-derived CDR1 and CDR2 are SGHTA and FQGNSA. This CDR3 contains 14 residues. Noted time point: cycle 4 day 1 (C4D1), after about 6 weeks of nivolumab. The patients all showed relapse after autologous stem cell transplantation, while their brentuximab vedotin exposure varied. These data come from a study of PD-1 blockade in classical Hodgkin lymphoma. Study-wide background: Intravenous delivery of nivolumab at 3 mg/kg to patients occurred every 2 weeks.

Data came from immunoSEQ multiplex PCR; TCRdb stores just in-frame clones and leaves some out. The sample shows fewer than 55,000 clones, around 78% of them seen only once. This sequence joins TRBV7-2 and TRBJ1-2; D is ambiguous. The starting material was peripheral blood mononuclear cells (PBMCs), obtained before the fourth cycle of nivolumab. The receptor was isolated from a human donor with classical Hodgkin lymphoma. Written as DNA, the CDR3 is TGTGCCAGCAGCTTAGGTCCGGTCTCTGGTGGCTACACCTTC. As protein: CASSLGPVSGGYTF. Drawing the rest from reference TRBV7-2 and TRBJ1-2, the complete variable domain is GAGVSQSPSNKVTEKGKDVELRCDPISGHTALYWYRQSLGQGLEFLIYFQGNSAPDKSGLPSDRFSAERTGGSVSTLTIQRTQQEDSAVYLCASSLGPVSGGYTFGSGTRLTVV.